The clone carrying this TCR beta chain was seen a few times. Its cognate antigen is unknown. The source of the sample is a study of cytomegalovirus exposure and HLA in healthy donors. Study results and caveats: Later analysis reportedly placed an Asian-associated ancestry cluster below the roughly 600-donor mean in N-insertions. Highest at DRB1 and lowest at HLA-C, TCR association rates differed among HLA loci in a later analysis.

Healthy donors of bone marrow made up the group. PCR primers comprised 60 Vbeta and 13 Jbeta primers. Using immunoSEQ multiplex PCR, the repertoire was profiled, and TCRdb retains in-frame clones only, with some absent. This repertoire shows fewer than 150,000 clones, roughly 76% found once; its top ten account for roughly 14%. CDR3 length: 14 residues. Germline V lookup: CDR1 MGHRA, CDR2 YSYEKL. After removal of 4 bases from V and 8 bases from J, the junction contained 6 bases not matched to a gene. Source material: PBMCs. The V and J genes are TRBV4-1 and TRBJ1-4; TRBD1 agrees at 8 bases. This clonotype originated in a human donor in good health. CDR3 DNA sequence: TGCGCCAGCAGCCTCGGACAGGGTTACGAAAAACTGTTTTTT. This sequence encodes CASSLGQGYEKLFF.